The present T cell receptor (beta chain) was sequenced within a study of vaccination and CD4 T cells after COVID-19 (dated 2022 in TCRdb). Regarding the study in general: The convalescent cohort included six males and four females, with two Hispanic individuals, seven Caucasians, two Asians and one multiracial person. Control cultures used a CEFX viral epitope pool as positive control, an HIV-1 Nef peptide pool as negative control, or no peptide. The spike-specific CD4+ TCR repertoire was compared before and after mRNA vaccination in under 11 COVID-19 convalescent patients and a few infection-naive healthy vaccine recipients. Post-COVID blood samples from convalescent patients were collected a median of roughly 100 days after diagnosis, with a range of 35 to 161 days. Two doses of either the Pfizer-BioNTech BNT162b2 vaccine (n=8) or the Moderna mRNA-1273 vaccine (n=2) were administered to participants. The time from the second vaccine dose to post-vaccine blood sampling had a median of around 72 days and ranged from about 14 to 250 days. An earlier paper using these donors assessed, at the TCR clonotype level, memory CD4+ T cell crossreactivity between SARS-CoV-2 and common cold coronavirus spike proteins. The cultures were stimulated with overlapping spike peptide pools from SARS-CoV-2 and from the common cold coronaviruses HCoV-NL63, HCoV-OC43 and HCoV-229E.

The full study reports these points: The median number of SARS-CoV-2-reactive clonotypes rose from roughly 20 after infection to 38 after vaccination, but the change was not significant. Nearly all vaccine-specific clones in convalescent patients (304 of 307) were mono-reactive for SARS-CoV-2 spike rather than cross-reactive with common cold coronaviruses. In convalescent patients, a median approximately 86% of post-vaccine SARS-CoV-2-reactive clones were detected only after vaccination, suggesting vaccine-specific priming. The study included relatively few convalescent patients and did not analyze early timepoints after natural infection.

Per the publication, the treatment or condition label means: roughly ten-day PBMC culture with coronavirus spike peptide pools or control peptides (ViraFEST assay). CD4+ T cells from unexposed donors were collected before the COVID-19 pandemic (2011-2018). The ViraFEST assay, used in the study, expanded antigen-specific T cells with peptide pools and then identified the expanded clonotypes through TCR sequencing. About 2 million PBMCs per well were cultured in IMDM with roughly 5% human AB serum and 8.5 to 10 IU/ml IL-2, plus 10 ug/ml peptide pools. Half of the culture medium was replaced with fresh IL-2-containing medium on days 3 and 7. Once the cells had been in culture for roughly 10 days, the EasySep CD4+ T cell isolation kit was used to isolate CD4+ T cells by negative selection. As far as cell numbers permitted, CD4+ T cells from unexposed donors were tested for reactivity against SARS-CoV-2 S and N as well as four spike pools from common cold coronaviruses. Ficoll-Paque Plus gradient centrifugation was used to isolate PBMCs from whole blood, and the isolated PBMCs were then either used fresh or cryopreserved at -140C. Each culture condition was generally run in triplicate wells. The leukapheresis product for the unexposed donors was obtained through commercial purchase.

Library creation used PCR. DNA from cultured CD4+ T cells was subjected to TCR sequencing with the Oncomine TCR Beta short-read assay at the Johns Hopkins FTIC core. Genomic DNA was extracted from the cultured CD4+ T cells with the QIAamp micro DNA kit. Oncomine TCR Beta libraries from cultured CD4+ T cells were pooled using unique dual indexes and sequenced on an Illumina iSeq 100. Per the original workflow: Non-productive sequences were filtered out, and CDR3s that did not start with C, did not end with F or W, or were shorter than 7 amino acids were discarded. Antigen-specific clonotypes were identified using the MANAFEST web application through comparison of peptide-stimulated wells with reference and other culture wells. To be called positive, a clone needed an FDR below 0.05, an odds ratio above 5, and a productive frequency above 0.1% in at least two of three replicate wells. A clonotype was classed as cross-reactive if the clonotype showed significant expansion both in SARS-CoV-2 spike wells and in at least one common cold coronavirus spike condition. Using R version 3.6.1, CDR3 homology was evaluated through Levenshtein distances (stringdist) along with unrooted phylogenetic trees (ape). TCRdb trimmed public reads at Q25 via fastp, called clones via MiXCR and kept in-frame beta chains. Rows with a matching CDR3 protein are joined into one entry that keeps the most common DNA and genes. The V and J calls and clone size come from TCRdb's table, not from the authors' own analysis. The sample has about 7,200 distinct CDR3 sequences on record, about 32% of them singletons. The ten largest clones represent approximately 29% of the sample.

Relative to germline, V is 5 bases shorter and J is 0 bases shorter, with 7 bases between their ends. The CDR3 starts with the cysteine, ends with the phenylalanine, and has 13 residues. The read is trimmed to its CDR3 DNA, 39 bases read in frame from base 1. The germline V gene (reference sequence) yields LNHDA for CDR1 and SQIVND for CDR2. Regarding this clonotype: There is no known antigen for this receptor. Base qualities are not at hand, and no much larger clone is one base apart.

The specimen sequenced was CD4+ T cells from blood, cultured in vitro. Here the chain combines TRBV19 and TRBJ1-1; the D gene cannot be resolved reliably. The source is a human donor in good health. The encoded CDR3 is CASSSGLNTEAFF. The nucleotide sequence is given as TGTGCCAGTAGTTCCGGGTTGAACACTGAAGCTTTCTTT.